This passage covers 21 T cell receptor beta chains from one sample sequenced in a study of blood T cells in healthy people across ages. Then a second PCR, running roughly 6 to 12 cycles, was carried out with a sample-barcoded 5' primer and a J-beta primer mix. TCRdb processed the 5' RACE reads anew with MiXCR; each CDR3 protein has one entry. In the table there are 800,000 to 900,000 distinct CDR3 sequences, around 62% of which are singletons. The sequenced material came from blood. Receptors were obtained from a man aged 25 to 40 in good health.

The rearrangement uses TRBV11-2 and TRBJ2-3, with 8 bases aligning to TRBD2. The J segment lost 8 bases and the V segment lost 1 base, leaving 8 bases of the junction unmatched. The CDR3 extends over 15 amino acids. The germline V gene has CDR1 SGHAT and CDR2 FQNNGV. The CDR3 sequence is CASSLAGGVSVTQYF. For the CDR3, the DNA is TGTGCCAGCAGCTTAGCGGGGGGGGTTTCGGTTACGCAGTATTTT.

This sequence joins TRBV7-2 and TRBJ2-6; the D gene is possibly TRBD2 (6 bases). Trimming removed 1 base at V and 2 bases at J, with 9 bases between. The CDR3 length is 16 residues. Germline loops: CDR1 SGHTA, CDR2 FQGNSA. The CDR3 spells CASSLGPGAGANVLTF. The CDR3 DNA follows: TGTGCCAGCAGCTTAGGTCCGGGGGCTGGGGCCAACGTCCTGACTTTC.

The table lists this clonotype with a few counts. Here the CDR3 DNA reads TGTGCCAGCAGTCAGTGGACAGGGGATGGTGAGCAGTTCTTC. Translating it yields CASSQWTGDGEQFF. The rearrangement links TRBV6-2 or TRBV6-3 to TRBJ2-1, with 9 bases aligning to TRBD1. The trim removed 5 bases at V and 9 bases at J, leaving 8 bases unmatched. Germline values: CDR1 MNHEY, CDR2 SVGEGT. CDR3 length: 14 residues.

The gene calls are TRBV28 and TRBJ2-1; perhaps TRBD2 as D (6 bases). The CDR3 runs to 17 residues. Germline V CDR1 and CDR2: MDHEN, SYDVKM. V was pared by 4 bases and J by 1 base, with 17 bases between. In nucleotides, the CDR3 is TGTGCCAGCAGTTCCCGCCGCGGGGCCATTTCCTACAATGAGCAGTTCTTC. Translation: CASSSRRGAISYNEQFF.

The rearrangement links TRBV29-1 to TRBJ2-6; the D gene is possibly TRBD1 (5 bases). This CDR3 comprises 15 residues. Germline V gene sequence: CDR1 SQVTM, CDR2 ANQGSEA. Trimming took 3 bases from V and 2 from J, leaving 11 bases between them. The CDR3 here is CSVDQGGAGANVLTF. In DNA form, the CDR3 reads TGCAGCGTTGACCAGGGTGGAGCTGGGGCCAACGTCCTGACTTTC.

This chain links TRBV9 with TRBJ2-7; maybe TRBD1 (6 bases). Looked up from germline, CDR1 is SGDLS and CDR2 is YYNGEE. The V and J ends lost 4 bases and 1 base respectively, with 15 bases between them. CDR3 length: 15 amino acids. CDR3 in amino acids: CASSPLRGLSYEQYF. The CDR3 bases are TGTGCCAGCAGCCCCCTCAGGGGCCTTTCCTACGAGCAGTACTTC.

V is TRBV29-1 and J is TRBJ2-2; D possibly uses TRBD1 or TRBD2 (7 bases each). The CDR3 contains 14 residues. Trimming took 0 bases from V and 5 from J, leaving 10 bases between them. Germline assignment: CDR1 SQVTM and CDR2 ANQGSEA. The CDR3 loop reads CSVEDQGGTGELFF. The CDR3 region has the DNA TGCAGCGTTGAAGACCAGGGGGGGACCGGGGAGCTGTTTTTT.

The chain uses TRBV9 and TRBJ2-1; 9 bases agree with TRBD1. This CDR3 has 16 amino acids. Germline loops: CDR1 SGDLS, CDR2 YYNGEE. V lost 5 bases to trimming and J lost 5 bases; unmatched junction nucleotides: 11. The CDR3 DNA reads as TGTGCCAGCAGTGACACAGGGGGCCGGGGGCACAATGAGCAGTTCTTC. This codes for CASSDTGGRGHNEQFF.

V usage is TRBV6-2 or TRBV6-3 and J usage is TRBJ2-3; 8 bases fit TRBD2. V lost 0 bases to trimming and J lost 5 bases; unmatched junction nucleotides: 16. The CDR3 spans 19 residues. From germline, CDR1 is MNHEY and CDR2 SVGEGT. CDR3 in DNA: TGTGCCAGCAGTTACTCAGCGGGAGAAACACTGCACAGGGTAGATACGCAGTATTTT. It is translated as CASSYSAGETLHRVDTQYF.

The count of this clonotype is one. This sequence joins TRBV18 and TRBJ2-4; D might be TRBD1 (6 bases). The better agreement between TRBJ2-7 and the DNA end casts doubt on the J call. The CDR3 has 13 residues. The V gene's germline CDR1 is KGHSH and CDR2 LQKENI. The CDR3 reads CASSPNGGGEQYF. In nucleotides, the CDR3 is TGTGCCAGCTCACCAAATGGGGGCGGCGAGCAGTACTTC.

The genes are TRBV6-1 and TRBJ2-2; tentative D call: TRBD2 (6 bases). CDR1 MNHNS and CDR2 SASEGT come from the germline V gene. Trimming took 7 bases from V and 4 from J, leaving 13 bases between them. This CDR3 is 14 amino acids long. DNA of the CDR3: TGTGCCAGCATGAGGGACTCGATCACCGGGGAGCTGTTTTTT. Amino acid sequence: CASMRDSITGELFF.

Only one count was recorded for this clonotype. Just one base apart from a much larger clone, this may be a read error. The V call is TRBV4-2, the J call TRBJ2-3; TRBD2 aligns across 7 bases. The CDR3 has 17 amino acids. Germline V gene sequence: CDR1 LGHNA, CDR2 YNFKEQ. The CDR3 sequence: CAGSQGGEGTSTDTQYF. The CDR3 coding sequence is TGTGCCGGCAGCCAAGGAGGGGAGGGCACTAGCACAGATACGCAGTATTTT.

V is TRBV7-2 and J is TRBJ2-5; 10 positions agree with TRBD1. Germline CDR1 SGHTA, CDR2 FQGNSA. CDR3 size: 17 residues. Unmatched junction bases numbered 14, after V lost 5 bases and J lost 5 bases. As DNA, the CDR3 is TGTGCCAGCAGCCTGAGCCCGGGACAGGGGACATGGGAGACCCAGTACTTC. Protein sequence: CASSLSPGQGTWETQYF. Complete variable domain (other parts from reference TRBV7-2 and TRBJ2-5): GAGVSQSPSNKVTEKGKDVELRCDPISGHTALYWYRQSLGQGLEFLIYFQGNSAPDKSGLPSDRFSAERTGGSVSTLTIQRTQQEDSAVYLCASSLSPGQGTWETQYFGPGTRLLVL.

The DNA of the CDR3 is TGTGCCAGCAGCTTAGTCAACAGTGGCTACACCTTC. Its protein is CASSLVNSGYTF. The chain recombines TRBV7-9 with TRBJ1-2; D gene uncertain. Trimming left V 1 base short and J 7 bases short, with 7 bases between. The CDR3 contains 12 residues. Germline assignment: CDR1 SEHNR and CDR2 FQNEAQ (reference sequence).

The CDR3 DNA reads TGTGCCACCTCCTCAGCGGGGGCCTTTGGCAATGAGCAGTTCTTC. It is translated as CATSSAGAFGNEQFF. V usage is TRBV24-1 and J usage is TRBJ2-1, with 8 bases fitting TRBD2. Germline trimming cut 9 bases from V and 6 bases from J; bases unmatched to any gene: 12. Germline assignment: CDR1 KGHDR and CDR2 SFDVKD. The length of the CDR3 is 15 residues.

DNA of the CDR3: TGTGCCAGCAGTGCCGGGACAGGGTTGTCTTCTCGGGTCTACGAGCAGTACTTC. Protein sequence: CASSAGTGLSSRVYEQYF. The chain uses TRBV25-1 and TRBJ2-5, with 9 positions matching TRBD1. The DNA end favors TRBJ2-7, so the J call may be wrong. This CDR3 has 18 amino acids. CDR1 and CDR2 (germline): MGHDK, SYGVNS.

The rearrangement links TRBV12-3 or TRBV12-4 to TRBJ1-6; D gene uncertain. Deletions cut 7 bases from V and 1 base from J, with 14 bases between. This CDR3 region has 16 residues. The DNA of the CDR3 is TGTGCCAGCACCTCGGAGTGGGGATCCTATAATTCACCCCTCCACTTT. Residues: CASTSEWGSYNSPLHF.

This chain links TRBV20-1 with TRBJ2-3; the match to TRBD2 covers 7 bases. CDR1 and CDR2 (germline): DFQATT, SNEGSKA (reference sequence). The CDR3 sequence is 14 residues long. After removal of 2 bases from V and 1 base from J, the junction contained 3 bases not matched to a gene. CDR3 protein: CSARHRGGTDTQYF. CDR3 nucleotides: TGCAGTGCTAGACACCGGGGGGGCACAGATACGCAGTATTTT.

The rearrangement links TRBV10-2 to TRBJ2-5; D uncertain. The germline CDR1 and CDR2 sequences are WSHSY and SAAADI. V shed 0 bases and J shed 2 bases, with 13 bases lying between them. This CDR3 region has 16 residues. For the CDR3, the DNA is TGCGCCAGCAGTGAGTCAGTCGGAGCGCCTCAAGAGACCCAGTACTTC. The encoded protein is CASSESVGAPQETQYF.

The J gene is TRBJ2-7, the V gene TRBV20-1, with 9 positions matching TRBD1. The length of the CDR3 is 15 residues. J was trimmed by 2 bases and V by 3 bases; bases with no gene match: 8. Germline values: CDR1 DFQATT, CDR2 SNEGSKA (reference sequence). CDR3 nucleotides: TGCAGTGCTAGGCACCGGACAGGGGTCCCCTACGAGCAGTACTTC. The encoded protein is CSARHRTGVPYEQYF.

The chain combines TRBV29-1 with TRBJ1-2, with 10 bases identical to TRBD1. V lost 4 bases to trimming and J lost 7 bases; unmatched junction nucleotides: 9. The V gene's germline CDR1 is SQVTM and CDR2 ANQGSEA. This CDR3 is 14 amino acids long. CDR3 DNA: TGCAGCGTTGTCGGGACAGGGGAAATTGGTGGCTACACCTTC. This encodes CSVVGTGEIGGYTF.